Listed below are T cell receptor beta chains from one sample, sequenced in a study of blood T cell repertoires in COVID-19. Only in-frame clones appear in the TCRdb table, and some are missing; sequencing was by immunoSEQ multiplex PCR. The sample shows roughly 200,000 clones, 75% to 85% of them seen only once. The sample comprised peripheral blood. The receptors were gathered from a woman aged 25 to 39 with COVID-19, enrolled during active disease. Each CDR3 is given with its conserved first and last residue. The D gene is left open where the match is weak. Size is omitted from some rows. Given values are once, few, many or a class for expanded clones.

v_call	d_call	j_call	clone_size	cdr3_nt	cdr3_aa
TRBV9	.	TRBJ1-6	few	TGTGCCAGCAGCGTAGGGGCAGAGAGCTCCTATAATTCACCCCTCCACTTT	CASSVGAESSYNSPLHF
TRBV2	.	TRBJ2-2	few	TGTGCCAGCAGTGAAGCGTTCGCGGGGGCCATAGGGGAGCTGTTTTTT	CASSEAFAGAIGELFF
TRBV28	.	TRBJ1-2	.	TGTGCCAGCAGCCCCGCGGGGGACTATGGCTACACCTTC	CASSPAGDYGYTF
TRBV27	.	TRBJ2-1	.	TGTGCCAGCAGTTTTAGCCCTAGCTCCTACAATGAGCAGTTCTTC	CASSFSPSSYNEQFF
TRBV6-5	TRBD1	TRBJ1-2	few	TGTGCCAGCAGCGGAAGGACAGGTTCTAACTATGGCTACACCTTC	CASSGRTGSNYGYTF
TRBV30	TRBD1	TRBJ2-1	.	TGTGCCTGGAACCATCCGGGACAGGGGATCAATGAGCAGTTCTTC	CAWNHPGQGINEQFF
TRBV28	TRBD2	TRBJ2-1	.	TGTGCCTCAGGGGTCGGGAGCGGGGGCCTCCCCTACAATAATGAGCAGTTCTTC	CASGVGSGGLPYNNEQFF
TRBV5-1	.	TRBJ2-7	.	TGCGCCAGCAGACCTAGTAGGGGCTACGAGCAGTACTTC	CASRPSRGYEQYF
TRBV27	TRBD1	TRBJ2-7	.	TGTGCCAGCAGTTTAGTAGGCCCCGGGACAGGGAGCACCTACGAGCAGTACTTC	CASSLVGPGTGSTYEQYF
TRBV10-3	.	TRBJ2-1	.	TGTGCCATCAGCTTGGACGGGAGCTCCTACAATGAGCAGTTCTTC	CAISLDGSSYNEQFF
TRBV7-9	TRBD1	TRBJ1-4	.	TGTGCCAGCAGCCCGAGGTTGGGACAGGGGCTTAATGAAAAACTGTTTTTT	CASSPRLGQGLNEKLFF
TRBV5-6	TRBD1	TRBJ2-5	.	TGTGCCAGCAGCGGAGACAGGGCCCAAGAGACCCAGTACTTC	CASSGDRAQETQYF
TRBV25-1	TRBD2	TRBJ2-7	.	TGTGCCAGCAGAAGTAGCGGGAGAAACTACGAGCAGTACTTC	CASRSSGRNYEQYF
TRBV4-2	.	TRBJ1-4	.	TGTGCCAGCAGCCAAGAGTCCTACGGGTACAATGAAAAACTGTTTTTT	CASSQESYGYNEKLFF
TRBV7-9	TRBD1	TRBJ1-2	.	TGTGCCAGCAGCTACTACAGGGGGCAAGACTATGGCTACACCTTC	CASSYYRGQDYGYTF
TRBV7-2	.	TRBJ2-7	.	TGTGCCAGCAGCCCAAGGGACGGGAGCTCCTACGAGCAGTACTTC	CASSPRDGSSYEQYF
TRBV5-5	TRBD1	TRBJ2-2	.	TGTGCCAGCAGCTTAGGACAGGGGAAATCGAACACCGGGGAGCTGTTTTTT	CASSLGQGKSNTGELFF
TRBV7-3	.	TRBJ2-3	.	TGTGCCAGCAGCCCAGAAGGACACACAGATACGCAGTATTTT	CASSPEGHTDTQYF
TRBV18	TRBD2	TRBJ2-1	.	TGTGCCAGCTCACCAAGGGGGACTAGCGGTAGTCAGGTGCAGTTCTTC	CASSPRGTSGSQVQFF
TRBV6-5	.	TRBJ1-3	.	TGTGCCAGCAGTTCAGATGGAAACACCATATATTTT	CASSSDGNTIYF
TRBV4-1	.	TRBJ1-2	.	TGCGCCAGCAGCCAAGGCCTCGGGGGGGCAACAGCTAACTATGGCTACACCTTC	CASSQGLGGATANYGYTF
TRBV19	TRBD1	TRBJ1-2	once	TGTGCCAGTAGTTCCGGCATTGACAGGGACTATGGCTACACCTTC	CASSSGIDRDYGYTF
TRBV19	.	TRBJ2-7	.	TGTGCCAGTAGTATAGCCCCGCAGGGGCCCTACGAGCAGTACTTC	CASSIAPQGPYEQYF
TRBV7-2	.	TRBJ1-1	.	TGTGCCAGCAGCCCCTCCCTTGCAGAGAACACTGAAGCTTTCTTT	CASSPSLAENTEAFF
TRBV7-9	.	TRBJ2-2	.	TGTGCCAGCAGTGTAGGGGTCGGGGAGCTGTTTTTT	CASSVGVGELFF
TRBV18	TRBD1	TRBJ2-3	.	TGTGCCAGCTCACCCCGACAGGGTGGAACAGATACGCAGTATTTT	CASSPRQGGTDTQYF
TRBV4-3	.	TRBJ1-2	.	TGCGCCAGCAGCCAAGATCTGGCGGTCTCTAACTATGGCTACACCTTC	CASSQDLAVSNYGYTF
TRBV7-6	.	TRBJ1-1	.	TGTGCCAGCAGCTCTTATACCCCCCTGGCCTCCACCCTAAGGGGAAACACTGAAGCTTTCTTT	CASSSYTPLASTLRGNTEAFF
TRBV7-9	.	TRBJ1-2	.	TGTGCCAGCAGCTTTCAGGGATTAGGCTATGGCTACACCTTC	CASSFQGLGYGYTF
TRBV5-1	TRBD2	TRBJ2-3	.	TGCGCCAGCAGCTTCTCTAGCGGGGGGGCCACAGATACGCAGTATTTT	CASSFSSGGATDTQYF
TRBV27	TRBD1	TRBJ2-2	.	TGTGCCAGCAGTTTCGGGGACAGGGTCATTACCGGGGAGCTGTTTTTT	CASSFGDRVITGELFF
TRBV7-6	.	TRBJ1-1	.	TGTGCCAGCAGCTCCGCGAGGCACACTGAAGCTTTCTTT	CASSSARHTEAFF
TRBV4-1	.	TRBJ2-1	.	TGCGCCAGCAGCCAAGGGACTCCCTACAATGAGCAGTTCTTC	CASSQGTPYNEQFF
TRBV3-1/TRBV3-2	TRBD2	TRBJ2-3	.	TGTGCCAGCAGCTCCGGACTAGCGGGGGCCACAGATACGCAGTATTTT	CASSSGLAGATDTQYF
TRBV19	.	TRBJ2-2	.	TGTGCCAGTAGCACAGGGCCCGGGGAGCTGTTTTTT	CASSTGPGELFF
TRBV6-5	.	TRBJ2-7	.	TGTGCCAGCAGTCGAGAGGCCTACGAGCAGTACTTC	CASSREAYEQYF
TRBV5-1	TRBD1	TRBJ1-4	.	TGCGCCAGCAGCTCGGGACAGTCAAATGAAAAACTGTTTTTT	CASSSGQSNEKLFF
TRBV4-2	.	TRBJ1-3	few	TGTGCCAGCAGCCAAGGGACAGAGAGTGGAAACACCATATATTTT	CASSQGTESGNTIYF
TRBV7-9	.	TRBJ2-5	.	TGTGCCAGCAGCGGACTATACGAGACCCAGTACTTC	CASSGLYETQYF